This TCR beta chain was profiled in a study of T cell responses to AZD1222 COVID-19 vaccine. TCRdb's table, derived via immunoSEQ multiplex PCR, lists solely in-frame clones and lacks some. The sample shows roughly 120,000 clones, roughly 92% of them seen only once. CDR3 length: 18 amino acids. In germline, CDR1 is SEHNR, CDR2 FQNEAQ (reference sequence). J gave up 3 bases and V 4 bases, and 5 bases lay outside the gene matches. Sample: peripheral blood, taken 28 days after the second AZD1222 dose. This chain connects TRBV7-9 to TRBJ2-6, with 14 bases fitting TRBD2. The receptor's source is an adult who received the AZD1222 COVID-19 vaccine. The CDR3 coding sequence is TGTGCCAGCAGCTCCGGGACTAGCGGGAGTGATGGGGCCAACGTCCTGACTTTC. Its protein product is CASSSGTSGSDGANVLTF.